This T cell receptor (beta chain) originates from a study of T cell clones after liver transplantation. Study in general: Immunosuppression withdrawal was tried within 2 years after liver transplantation in this trial. Three of eight recipients were HCV-positive; others had non-autoimmune, non-viral indications. Study-level points and caveats: Post-transplant, graft-donor-reactive CD4 TCRbeta sequences in blood dropped significantly in most of the 8 subjects.

As concerns this clone: Its antigen remains unknown.

Trimming removed 4 bases at V and 0 bases at J, with 11 bases between. Germline CDR1 SGHRS, CDR2 YFSETQ. The CDR3 spans 14 residues. Clones were sequenced by immunoSEQ multiplex PCR, and TCRdb holds only the in-frame ones, with some missing. The data show tens of thousands of clones, over 80% seen once. The sequencing here drew on CD4+ T cells from blood, taken at the 22-month timepoint. The J gene is TRBJ2-7, the V gene TRBV5-1; perhaps TRBD1 as D (6 bases). This clonotype was obtained from a human patient who received a liver transplant. The T cells may partly be graft donor cells. The CDR3 DNA is TGCGCCAGCAGCCTTGGACAGAGCTCCTACGAGCAGTACTTC. Its translation: CASSLGQSSYEQYF.